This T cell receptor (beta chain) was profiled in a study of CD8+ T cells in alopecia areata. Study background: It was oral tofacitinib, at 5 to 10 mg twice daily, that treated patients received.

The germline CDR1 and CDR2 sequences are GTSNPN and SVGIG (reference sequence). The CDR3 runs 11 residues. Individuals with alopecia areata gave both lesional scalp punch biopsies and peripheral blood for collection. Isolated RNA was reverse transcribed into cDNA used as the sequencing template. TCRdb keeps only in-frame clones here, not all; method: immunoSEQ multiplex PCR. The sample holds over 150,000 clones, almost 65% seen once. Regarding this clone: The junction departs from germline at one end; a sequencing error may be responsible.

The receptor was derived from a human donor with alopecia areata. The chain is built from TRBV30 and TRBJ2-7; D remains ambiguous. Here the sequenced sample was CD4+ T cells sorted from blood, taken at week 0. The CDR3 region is CAWSGDRTQNF. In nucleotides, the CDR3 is TGTGCCTGGAGTGGCGATAGGACCCAAAACTTC.